These 6 T cell receptor beta chains were sequenced from one sample in a study of Ad26.COV2.S vaccination and SARS-CoV-2 variants. The method was immunoSEQ multiplex PCR; TCRdb's version includes in-frame clones alone and lacks a portion of them. The table has fewer than 600,000 clones, 89% seen once. Treatment noted: around 19 received Ad26.COV2.S at low or high dose, single or two shots; about five received placebo; per-sample allocation not given. The study sampled participants on day 63 after the first vaccine or placebo injection. The material was peripheral blood, obtained in a trial of Ad26.COV2.S vaccine versus placebo. All receptors derive from a person aged 18 to 65 who received the Ad26.COV2.S COVID-19 vaccine or a placebo.

This chain links TRBV18 with TRBJ1-1, with 11 bases fitting TRBD1. CDR1 is KGHSH, CDR2 LQKENI, per germline. The CDR3 totals 16 residues. Trimming took 3 bases from V and 4 from J; bases not matched to a gene: 7. The chain's CDR3 is CASSPSGQGVRTEAFF. The CDR3 DNA reads as TGTGCCAGCTCACCTTCGGGACAGGGGGTTCGCACTGAAGCTTTCTTT.

The rearrangement links TRBV7-9 to TRBJ2-4, with 8 positions matching TRBD1. Germline trimming cut 3 bases from V and 9 bases from J; bases unmatched to any gene: 7. Germline values: CDR1 SEHNR, CDR2 FQNEAQ (reference sequence). There are 14 residues in the CDR3. The CDR3 DNA reads as TGTGCCAGCAGCTTCCAACAGGGGGGAGGCATTCAGTACTTC. This encodes CASSFQQGGGIQYF.

V and J are TRBV2 and TRBJ2-3; weak D call: TRBD2 (7 bases). Trimming shortened V by 6 bases and J by 3 bases, and 16 bases separated the two germline ends. This CDR3 contains 15 residues. Germline V gene lookup returns CDR1 SNHLY and CDR2 FYNNEI. For the CDR3, the DNA is TGTGCCAGCAGGAGAGTGGGGGGGCGGACAGATACGCAGTATTTT. As protein: CASRRVGGRTDTQYF.

The V and J genes are TRBV18 and TRBJ2-2; 8 bases line up with TRBD2. Germline V CDR1 and CDR2: KGHSH, LQKENI. Trimming cost V 4 bases and J 4 bases; bases outside gene matches: 11. The CDR3 sequence is 17 residues long. Written as DNA, the CDR3 is TGTGCCAGCTCACGGCTCATGGGCCTAGCGGGCACCGGGGAGCTGTTTTTT. This sequence encodes CASSRLMGLAGTGELFF.

With respect to this clone: The same CDR3 is also encoded by other DNA sequences in this sample. This rearrangement joins TRBV18 to TRBJ1-5; D not resolved. Germline CDR1 is KGHSH and CDR2 is LQKENI. The CDR3 is 14 residues long. Trimming removed 2 bases at V and 4 bases at J, with 9 bases between. The CDR3 spells CASSPEGSNQPQHF. CDR3 coding DNA: TGTGCCAGCTCACCAGAGGGCAGTAATCAGCCCCAGCATTTT. Using reference TRBV18 and TRBJ1-5 for the parts outside the CDR3, the full variable domain is NAGVMQNPRHLVRRRGQEARLRCSPMKGHSHVYWYRQLPEEGLKFMVYLQKENIIDESGMPKERFSAEFPKEGPSILRIQQVVRGDSAAYFCASSPEGSNQPQHFGDGTRLSIL.

Note on this clone: Other DNA sequences of this sample code for an identical CDR3. In DNA form, the CDR3 reads TGTGCCAGCAGAACGGGGGACTATGGCTACACCTTC. This gives the protein CASRTGDYGYTF. The rearrangement joins TRBV6-5 to TRBJ1-2; tentative D call: TRBD1 (5 bases). V lost 6 bases to trimming and J lost 3 bases, with 8 bases between them. Germline lookup yields CDR1 MNHEY and CDR2 SVGAGI. The CDR3 consists of 12 residues.